The clone carrying this T cell receptor (beta chain) appeared a single time. TCRdb keeps only in-frame clones here, not all; method: immunoSEQ multiplex PCR. The sample carries around 110,000 clones, over 80% recorded once. Germline CDR1 SGDLS, CDR2 YYNGEE. The CDR3 is 17 amino acids. V shed 0 bases, J shed 4 bases, and the junction held 12 bases outside the gene matches. The sample belongs to a study of blood T cell repertoires in COVID-19. The chain joins TRBV9 to TRBJ1-2, with 7 bases that match TRBD1. Sequenced sample: peripheral blood. This receptor was obtained from a man aged 25-40 years with acute or convalescent COVID-19. In DNA form, the CDR3 reads TGTGCCAGCAGCGTAGATCCCCGACAGGGAGATACCTATGGCTACACCTTC. Protein product: CASSVDPRQGDTYGYTF.